The 17 T cell receptor beta chains listed next were all sequenced from one sample in a study of blood T cell repertoires in COVID-19. TCRdb's copy holds only in-frame clones and misses some; the assay was immunoSEQ multiplex PCR. The sample holds approximately 250,000 clones; approximately 80% are singletons and the top ten take over 2%. The sequenced sample consisted of peripheral blood. Receptor source: a man aged 35-49 years who had recovered from COVID-19.

The V and J genes are TRBV12-5 and TRBJ2-3; 10 bases align to TRBD1. The CDR3 covers 18 residues. J gave up 5 bases and V 2 bases, and 13 bases lay outside the gene matches. In germline, CDR1 is LGHNT, CDR2 FRNRAP. Written as DNA, the CDR3 is TGTGCTAGTGGTTTGACTACGGTAGGGACAGGGGTGGGAGATACGCAGTATTTT. Translation gives CASGLTTVGTGVGDTQYF. Based on the CDR3 plus reference TRBV12-5 and TRBJ2-3, the full variable domain is DARVTQTPRHKVTEMGQEVTMRCQPILGHNTVFWYRQTMMQGLELLAYFRNRAPLDDSGMPKDRFSAEMPDATLATLKIQPSEPRDSAVYFCASGLTTVGTGVGDTQYFGPGTRLTVL.

The rearrangement joins TRBV18 to TRBJ1-1, with D perhaps matching TRBD1 (6 bases). V lost 3 bases and J 4 bases, leaving 9 bases between the germline ends. The germline V gene has CDR1 KGHSH and CDR2 LQKENI. The CDR3 contains 13 residues. This CDR3 reads CASSPDRFTEAFF. CDR3 sequence (DNA): TGTGCCAGCTCACCGGACAGATTCACTGAAGCTTTCTTT.

The gene calls are TRBV24-1 and TRBJ1-1; 7 bases are shared with TRBD1. In germline, CDR1 is KGHDR, CDR2 SFDVKD. The CDR3 extends over 14 amino acids. J was trimmed by 7 bases and V by 4 bases; bases with no gene match: 8. The CDR3 reads CATSEPRGRGEAFF. The DNA of the CDR3 is TGTGCCACCAGTGAGCCTAGGGGGCGGGGTGAAGCTTTCTTT.

The table lists this clone with a few counts. This chain links TRBV11-2 with TRBJ1-5; D is uncertain. The CDR3 is made up of 13 amino acids. V was clipped by 0 bases and J by 6 bases, with 6 bases between them. Germline V CDR1 and CDR2: SGHAT, FQNNGV. The CDR3 DNA reads as TGTGCCAGCAGCTTAGATCACGGTCAGCCCCAGCATTTT. This encodes CASSLDHGQPQHF.

There are a few counts of this clone. The gene calls are TRBV10-1 and TRBJ1-1; no firm D call. V lost 4 bases and J 7 bases, leaving 16 bases between the germline ends. From germline, CDR1 is WNHNN and CDR2 SYGVQD (reference sequence). This CDR3 has 14 residues. CDR3: CASSAAGSVSEAFF. The CDR3 nucleotides are TGCGCCAGCAGTGCGGCGGGGTCGGTGAGTGAAGCTTTCTTT.

This chain joins TRBV7-8 and TRBJ2-1; D ambiguous. Trimming took 2 bases from V and 7 from J, leaving 6 bases between them. Germline V gene lookup returns CDR1 SGHVS and CDR2 FQNEAQ. CDR3 length: 12 residues. The CDR3 DNA reads TGTGCCAGCAGCTTACGTCTTAATGAGCAGTTCTTC. Its protein is CASSLRLNEQFF.

The V call is TRBV11-3, the J call TRBJ2-2; tentative D call: TRBD1 (8 bases). Germline CDR1 and CDR2: SGHNT and YENEEA. The CDR3 spans 20 residues. V gave up 7 bases and J gave up 6 bases, with 33 bases separating them. The CDR3 DNA follows: TGTGCCAGCACCCTCGGGGGGACAGGCATTAAGCGATCTTTCTCCGGGGAGCTGTTTTTT. Translating it yields CASTLGGTGIKRSFSGELFF.

The chain carries TRBV27 and TRBJ1-5, with no clear D. The CDR3 contains 13 residues. Germline CDR1 is MNHEY and CDR2 is SMNVEV (reference sequence). V was pared by 3 bases and J by 6 bases, with 9 bases between. This chain's CDR3 is CASSFRVGQPQHF. The CDR3 region has the DNA TGTGCCAGCAGTTTCCGGGTGGGTCAGCCCCAGCATTTT.

The V gene is TRBV21-1, the J gene TRBJ2-3; the DNA was not used to check the table's D call, TRBD1. TRBV21-1 is termed a pseudogene. The CDR3 totals 13 residues. The CDR3 DNA follows: TGTGCCAGACCGGGACAGGGGGTAAATACGCAGTATTTT. It codes for CARPGQGVNTQYF.

CDR3: CASSQGKRQVEGYTF. CDR3 in DNA: TGTGCCAGCAGCCAGGGGAAGCGGCAGGTGGAGGGCTACACCTTC. J is TRBJ1-2 and V is TRBV21-1; the DNA was not used to check the table's D call, TRBD1. TRBV21-1 is flagged as a pseudogene. CDR3 size: 15 residues.

This clone has only a few counts. In nucleotides, the CDR3 is TGTGCCAGCAGTCCTCTAGGACTAGCGGGAGTAAATGAGCAGTTCTTC. Translated, it gives CASSPLGLAGVNEQFF. The chain recombines TRBV28 with TRBJ2-1; 13 bases are a match to TRBD2. The CDR3 runs 16 residues. Germline lookup yields CDR1 MDHEN and CDR2 SYDVKM. With V trimmed by 5 bases and J by 7 bases, 8 bases remained unmatched.

This clone was found a few times. The gene calls are TRBV6-5 and TRBJ2-2; 7 bases line up with TRBD1. Germline lookup yields CDR1 MNHEY and CDR2 SVGAGI. Trimming cost V 2 bases and J 7 bases; bases outside gene matches: 4. The CDR3 consists of 14 residues. CDR3 sequence (DNA): TGTGCCAGCAGTTACGCGACAGGGTACGGGGAGCTGTTTTTT. Translation gives CASSYATGYGELFF.

This sequence joins TRBV7-8 and TRBJ2-7, with TRBD1 as a possible D gene (5 bases). Per the germline V gene, CDR1 is SGHVS and CDR2 is FQNEAQ. The V and J ends lost 1 base and 2 bases respectively, with 12 bases between them. The CDR3 length is 15 residues. The CDR3 loop reads CASSLGQGSTYEQYF. The CDR3 bases are TGTGCCAGCAGCTTAGGTCAGGGTTCGACCTACGAGCAGTACTTC.

This sequence joins TRBV5-8 and TRBJ1-1; no clear D gene. Germline assignment: CDR1 SGHTS and CDR2 YDEGEE. The V end lost 0 bases, the J end lost 5 bases, and 11 bases lay between the germline ends. The CDR3 extends over 14 amino acids. CDR3 nucleotide sequence: TGTGCCAGCAGCTTGGAACGGAGGTTAACTGAAGCTTTCTTT. Translation gives CASSLERRLTEAFF. The whole variable domain, remainder taken from reference TRBV5-8 and TRBJ1-1, is EAGVTQSPTHLIKTRGQQATLRCSPISGHTSVYWYQQALGLGLQFLLWYDEGEERNRGNFPPRFSGRQFPNYSSELNVNALELEDSALYLCASSLERRLTEAFFGQGTRLTVV.

The DNA of the CDR3 is TGTGCCAGCACTACAGGGAGGGTCTATGGCTACACCTTC. It yields the protein CASTTGRVYGYTF. V and J are TRBV7-9 and TRBJ1-2, with D possibly TRBD1 on 6 matching bases. V was pared by 7 bases and J by 4 bases, with 13 bases between. Germline CDR1 and CDR2: SEHNR and FQNEAQ (reference sequence). There are 13 residues in the CDR3.

V gene TRBV9 combines with J gene TRBJ2-3, with TRBD1 matching 9 bases. The junction had 8 bases not matched to a gene; V was cut back by 4 bases and J by 5 bases. The CDR3 is 15 amino acids. CDR1 SGDLS and CDR2 YYNGEE come from the germline V gene. This chain's CDR3 is CASSPAGQGLDTQYF. The CDR3 DNA sequence: TGTGCCAGCAGCCCAGCTGGACAGGGGTTAGATACGCAGTATTTT.

This chain connects TRBV30 to TRBJ1-5; D gene uncertain. The V end was cut by 0 bases, the J end by 2 bases, with 8 bases between. In germline, CDR1 is GTSNPN, CDR2 SVGIG (reference sequence). This CDR3 is built from 14 residues. CDR3 coding DNA: TGTGCCTGGAGTGTTGGAGTACGCAATCAGCCCCAGCATTTT. It yields the protein CAWSVGVRNQPQHF.